This paragraph reports one T cell receptor (beta chain). This record belongs to a study of cytomegalovirus exposure and HLA in healthy donors. PCR used 60 Vbeta primers and 13 Jbeta primers. Method: immunoSEQ multiplex PCR; TCRdb's copy keeps in-frame clones and lacks some. The repertoire holds some 99,000 clones, with approximately 81% as singletons. The V end lost 6 bases, the J end lost 1 base, and 22 bases lay between the germline ends. In germline, CDR1 is SGHRS, CDR2 YFSETQ. This CDR3 region has 17 residues. This chain connects TRBV5-1 to TRBJ2-5; tentative D call: TRBD2 (5 bases). Material for sequencing was PBMCs. The clonotype originates from a woman between 25 and 40 years old in good health and CMV-seronegative. The CDR3 DNA sequence: TGCGCCAGCAATCAGAGGGTCACCCCGATACTCCAAGAGACCCAGTACTTC. Amino acids: CASNQRVTPILQETQYF.